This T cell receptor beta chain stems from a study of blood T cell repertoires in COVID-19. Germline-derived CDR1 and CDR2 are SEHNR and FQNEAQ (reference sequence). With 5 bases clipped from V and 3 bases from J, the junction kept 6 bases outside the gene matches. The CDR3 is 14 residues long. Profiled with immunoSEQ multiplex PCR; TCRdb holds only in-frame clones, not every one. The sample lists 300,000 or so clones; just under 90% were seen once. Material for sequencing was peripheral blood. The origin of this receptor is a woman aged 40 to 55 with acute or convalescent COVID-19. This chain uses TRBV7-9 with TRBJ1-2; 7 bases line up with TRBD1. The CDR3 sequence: CASSRFQGDYGYTF. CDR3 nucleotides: TGTGCCAGCAGCCGTTTTCAGGGGGACTATGGCTACACCTTC.